This is a list of T cell receptor beta chains from one sample in a study of beta chain features in type 1 diabetes. Sequenced by immunoSEQ multiplex PCR; TCRdb stores in-frame clones only, minus some. The sample lists around 180,000 clones; around 8% were seen once. What was sequenced was central memory CD4+ T cells from blood. The receptors here all came from a woman aged 40 to 49 with type 1 diabetes. CDR3s include the opening cysteine and the closing phenylalanine or tryptophan. Fields, in order: J gene, D gene, clone size, V gene, CDR3 protein, CDR3 DNA. The D gene is left open where the match is weak. For some rows the clone size is stated as once, few or many, or as a class when expanded; others skip it.

TRBJ2-3 | . | few | TRBV9 | CASSLASEDTQYF | TGTGCCAGCAGTCTAGCATCTGAAGATACGCAGTATTTT
TRBJ2-7 | TRBD1 | few | TRBV18 | CASSPTETGGNEQYF | TGTGCCAGCTCACCAACCGAGACAGGGGGAAACGAGCAGTACTTC
TRBJ2-1 | . | few | TRBV27 | CASSFPFREQFF | TGTGCCAGCAGTTTCCCCTTCAGGGAGCAGTTCTTC
TRBJ1-1 | . | . | TRBV7-2 | CASSFGAWTEAFF | TGTGCCAGCAGCTTTGGGGCTTGGACTGAAGCTTTCTTT
TRBJ2-2 | TRBD1 | few | TRBV18 | CASSPRQGAVTGELFF | TGTGCCAGCTCACCCCGACAGGGAGCGGTCACCGGGGAGCTGTTTTTT
TRBJ1-2 | TRBD1 | few | TRBV13 | CASSSRQGTPYGYTF | TGTGCCAGCAGCTCTCGACAGGGCACCCCCTATGGCTACACCTTC
TRBJ1-2 | TRBD1 | . | TRBV7-9 | CASSLAGQSYGYTF | TGTGCCAGCAGCTTAGCGGGACAGAGCTATGGCTACACCTTC
TRBJ2-7 | TRBD1 | . | TRBV19 | CASSPSSGTVYEQYF | TGTGCCAGTAGCCCATCCTCCGGGACAGTCTACGAGCAGTACTTC
TRBJ2-1 | . | few | TRBV11-1 | CASSLWEATISEQFF | TGTGCCAGCTCCCTCTGGGAGGCCACTATAAGTGAGCAGTTCTTC
TRBJ2-2 | TRBD2 | . | TRBV9 | CASSPGLAETGELFF | TGTGCCAGCAGCCCGGGACTAGCGGAAACCGGGGAGCTGTTTTTT
TRBJ2-7 | TRBD1 | . | TRBV5-1 | CASSFPEGASEQYF | TGCGCCAGCAGCTTTCCCGAGGGGGCGAGCGAGCAGTACTTC
TRBJ2-4 | . | few | TRBV28 | CASGRNIQYF | TGTGCCAGCGGGAGGAACATTCAGTACTTC
TRBJ1-2 | . | . | TRBV6-5 | CASSPLTGLRYGYTF | TGTGCCAGCAGTCCCCTCACCGGACTTCGCTATGGCTACACCTTC
TRBJ1-5 | . | . | TRBV19 | CASSIMANQPQHF | TGTGCCAGTAGTATTATGGCAAATCAGCCCCAGCATTTT
TRBJ2-1 | TRBD2 | few | TRBV18 | CASSLSLAGVDPYNEQFF | TGTGCCAGCTCCCTATCATTAGCGGGAGTAGACCCCTACAATGAGCAGTTCTTC
TRBJ2-5 | . | few | TRBV5-4 | CASSLSTERETQYF | TGTGCCAGCAGCTTGTCTACAGAACGGGAGACCCAGTACTTC
TRBJ2-4 | TRBD2 | . | TRBV29-1 | CSVVTSLAGGNKNIQYF | TGCAGCGTGGTGACCTCACTAGCGGGAGGTAACAAAAACATTCAGTACTTC
TRBJ2-7 | TRBD1 | . | TRBV11-1 | CACQRQGEHEQYF | TGTGCCTGCCAACGACAGGGTGAACACGAGCAGTACTTC
TRBJ1-2 | . | . | TRBV6-6 | CASSGDVRGYGYTF | TGTGCCAGCAGTGGGGACGTCAGGGGCTATGGCTACACCTTC
TRBJ2-7 | . | few | TRBV7-3 | CASSLTSGQFHEQYF | TGTGCCAGCAGCTTAACGTCAGGACAGTTCCACGAGCAGTACTTC
TRBJ2-5 | . | few | TRBV19 | CASSIGVGGYQETQYF | TGTGCCAGTAGTATAGGGGTCGGCGGATACCAAGAGACCCAGTACTTC
TRBJ2-2 | TRBD1 | few | TRBV4-1 | CASRTGDSGELFF | TGCGCCAGCAGGACAGGGGACTCCGGGGAGCTGTTTTTT
TRBJ2-3 | TRBD2 | . | TRBV7-2 | CCGSSGRAGDTQYF | TGTTGCGGGTCTAGCGGGAGGGCCGGAGATACGCAGTATTTT
TRBJ1-1 | . | many | TRBV7-9 | CASTVLQGNTEAFF | TGTGCCAGCACCGTGCTCCAGGGGAACACTGAAGCTTTCTTT
TRBJ1-5 | TRBD1 | . | TRBV4-3 | CASSQHRGQPQHF | TGCGCCAGCAGCCAGCACAGGGGGCAGCCCCAGCATTTT
TRBJ2-3 | TRBD1 | few | TRBV2 | CASSRQGPDTQYF | TGTGCCAGCAGCCGACAGGGCCCAGATACGCAGTATTTT
TRBJ2-5 | . | . | TRBV5-1 | CASSDTRETQYF | TGTGCCAGCAGCGACACCAGAGAGACCCAGTACTTC
TRBJ2-5 | TRBD2 | few | TRBV5-1 | CASSLTRGLASQETQYF | TGCGCCAGCAGCTTGACACGGGGACTAGCCTCACAAGAGACCCAGTACTTC
TRBJ2-3 | . | few | TRBV7-2 | CASSSGADTQYF | TGTGCCAGCAGCTCAGGGGCAGATACGCAGTATTTT
TRBJ2-1 | . | . | TRBV18 | CASTLRQYNEQFF | TGTGCCAGCACACTAAGACAGTACAATGAGCAGTTCTTC
TRBJ2-2 | TRBD2 | . | TRBV7-7 | CASRESGAGELFF | TGTGCCAGTCGTGAAAGCGGGGCCGGGGAGCTGTTTTTT
TRBJ2-7 | . | . | TRBV28 | CASTPWGVGTYEQYF | TGTGCCAGCACCCCTTGGGGGGTGGGGACCTACGAGCAGTACTTC
TRBJ1-5 | . | . | TRBV4-2 | CASSPHGQGGQPQHF | TGTGCCAGCAGCCCCCATGGGCAGGGTGGTCAGCCCCAGCATTTT
TRBJ2-2 | . | . | TRBV5-1 | CASSTANTGELFF | TGCGCCAGCTCGACAGCGAACACCGGGGAGCTGTTTTTT
TRBJ2-3 | . | few | TRBV25-1 | CASTEQGDTQYF | TGTGCCAGCACCGAACAGGGAGATACGCAGTATTTT
TRBJ2-1 | . | . | TRBV6-5 | CASSLSDEQFF | TGTGCCAGCAGTTTATCGGATGAGCAGTTCTTC
TRBJ1-2 | TRBD1 | . | TRBV10-3 | CAISESNPGQSYGYTF | TGTGCCATCAGTGAGTCGAACCCGGGACAGTCCTATGGCTACACCTTC
TRBJ2-7 | TRBD2 | few | TRBV6-6 | CASSARLAREQYF | TGTGCCAGCAGCGCTCGACTAGCGCGGGAGCAGTACTTC
TRBJ1-2 | . | few | TRBV30 | CASRSGAVSVYGYTF | TGTGCCTCTAGGTCAGGGGCCGTTTCCGTCTATGGCTACACCTTC
TRBJ2-3 | . | . | TRBV9 | CASSAYRAGTDTQYF | TGTGCCAGCAGCGCCTACAGGGCGGGCACAGATACGCAGTATTTT
TRBJ1-5 | . | few | TRBV27 | CASRGANQPQHF | TGTGCCAGCAGGGGGGCCAATCAGCCCCAGCATTTT
TRBJ2-7 | . | . | TRBV5-6 | CASSLVMAVYEQYF | TGTGCCAGCAGCTTGGTGATGGCGGTCTACGAGCAGTACTTC
TRBJ2-2 | . | . | TRBV7-2 | CASSLVPETGELFF | TGTGCCAGCAGCTTAGTGCCCGAGACCGGGGAGCTGTTTTTT
TRBJ1-2 | . | . | TRBV28 | CASSFRYGYTF | TGTGCCAGCAGTTTCCGCTATGGCTACACCTTC
TRBJ1-4 | . | few | TRBV6-1 | CASSEALAGYEKLFF | TGTGCCAGCAGTGAAGCGCTGGCAGGGTATGAAAAACTGTTTTTT
TRBJ2-6 | TRBD1 | few | TRBV10-3 | CAISESTGTGVTGANVLTF | TGTGCCATCAGTGAGTCGACCGGGACAGGGGTGACAGGGGCCAACGTCCTGACTTTC
TRBJ1-1 | . | . | TRBV6-5 | CASNRGGFEAFF | TGTGCCAGCAATCGCGGGGGGTTTGAAGCTTTCTTT